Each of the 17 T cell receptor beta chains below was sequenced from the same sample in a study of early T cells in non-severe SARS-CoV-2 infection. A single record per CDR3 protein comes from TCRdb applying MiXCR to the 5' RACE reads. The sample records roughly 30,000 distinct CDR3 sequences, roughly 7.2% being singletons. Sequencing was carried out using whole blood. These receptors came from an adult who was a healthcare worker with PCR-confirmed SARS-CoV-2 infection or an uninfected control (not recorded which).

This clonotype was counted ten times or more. CDR3 protein: CASSPDTGELFF. The CDR3 DNA is TGTGCCAGCTCACCTGACACCGGGGAGCTGTTTTTT. The J gene is TRBJ2-2, the V gene TRBV18; D unresolved. Trimming removed 3 bases from V and 3 bases from J, with 2 bases in between. The V gene's germline CDR1 is KGHSH and CDR2 LQKENI. This CDR3 is built from 12 residues. The complete variable domain, with remaining parts taken from reference TRBV18 and TRBJ2-2, reads NAGVMQNPRHLVRRRGQEARLRCSPMKGHSHVYWYRQLPEEGLKFMVYLQKENIIDESGMPKERFSAEFPKEGPSILRIQQVVRGDSAAYFCASSPDTGELFFGEGSRLTVL.

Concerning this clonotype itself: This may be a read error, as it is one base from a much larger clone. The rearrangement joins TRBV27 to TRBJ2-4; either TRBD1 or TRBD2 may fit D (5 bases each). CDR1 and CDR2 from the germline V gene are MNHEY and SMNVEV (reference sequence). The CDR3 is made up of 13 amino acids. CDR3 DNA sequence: TGTGCCAGAAGTTCCCTCGGGACGGGCATTCAGTACTTC. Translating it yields CARSSLGTGIQYF.

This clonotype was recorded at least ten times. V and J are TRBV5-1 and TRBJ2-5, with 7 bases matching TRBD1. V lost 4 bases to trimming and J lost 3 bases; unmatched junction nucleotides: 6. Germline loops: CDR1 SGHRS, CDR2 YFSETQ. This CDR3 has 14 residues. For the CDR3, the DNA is TGCGCCAGCAGCGGTACCGGGACAGAAGAGACCCAGTACTTC. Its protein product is CASSGTGTEETQYF.

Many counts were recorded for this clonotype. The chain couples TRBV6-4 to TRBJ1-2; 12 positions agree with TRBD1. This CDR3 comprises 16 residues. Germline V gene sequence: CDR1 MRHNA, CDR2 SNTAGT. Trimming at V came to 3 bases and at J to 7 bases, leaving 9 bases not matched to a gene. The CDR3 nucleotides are TGTGCCAGCAGTGATTTACCGGGACAGGGGGCGCTTGGCTACACCTTC. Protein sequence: CASSDLPGQGALGYTF.

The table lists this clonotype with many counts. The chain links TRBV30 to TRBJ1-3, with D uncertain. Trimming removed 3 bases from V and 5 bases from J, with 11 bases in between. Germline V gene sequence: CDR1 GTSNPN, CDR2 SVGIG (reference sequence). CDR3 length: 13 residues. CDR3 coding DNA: TGTGCCTGGAGCCCAGACTTAAGAAACACCATATATTTT. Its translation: CAWSPDLRNTIYF.

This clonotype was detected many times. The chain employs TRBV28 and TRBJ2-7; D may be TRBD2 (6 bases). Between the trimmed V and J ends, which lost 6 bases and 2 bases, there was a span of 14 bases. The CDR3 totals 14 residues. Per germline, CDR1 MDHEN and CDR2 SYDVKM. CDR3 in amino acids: CASREDGSTYEQYF. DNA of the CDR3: TGTGCCAGCAGGGAGGACGGGAGTACCTACGAGCAGTACTTC.

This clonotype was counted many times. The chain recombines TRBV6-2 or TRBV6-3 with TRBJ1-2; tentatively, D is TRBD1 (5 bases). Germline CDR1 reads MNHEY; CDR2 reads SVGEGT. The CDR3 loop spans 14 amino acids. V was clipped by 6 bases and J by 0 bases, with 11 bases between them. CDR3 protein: CASSLPGTNYGYTF. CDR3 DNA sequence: TGTGCCAGCAGCCTTCCAGGGACTAACTATGGCTACACCTTC.

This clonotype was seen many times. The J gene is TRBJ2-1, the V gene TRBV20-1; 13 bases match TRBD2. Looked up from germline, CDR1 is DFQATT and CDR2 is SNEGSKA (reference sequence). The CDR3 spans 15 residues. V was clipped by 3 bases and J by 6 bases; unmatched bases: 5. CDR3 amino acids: CSASPTSGRFNEQFF. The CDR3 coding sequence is TGCAGTGCTAGCCCGACTAGCGGGAGGTTCAATGAGCAGTTCTTC.

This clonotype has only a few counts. In DNA form, the CDR3 reads TGTGCCAGCAGTGACTCACAGGGACAATACTACAATGAGCAGTTCTTC. It translates to CASSDSQGQYYNEQFF. This chain connects TRBV6-4 to TRBJ2-1, with D perhaps matching TRBD1 (6 bases). The CDR3 spans 16 residues. Germline V gene lookup returns CDR1 MRHNA and CDR2 SNTAGT. The V end was cut by 0 bases, the J end by 3 bases, with 12 bases between.

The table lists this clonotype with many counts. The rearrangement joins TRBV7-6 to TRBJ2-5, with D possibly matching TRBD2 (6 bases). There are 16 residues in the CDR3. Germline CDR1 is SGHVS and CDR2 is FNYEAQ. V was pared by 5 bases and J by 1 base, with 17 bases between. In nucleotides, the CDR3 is TGTGCCAGCAGCCCACGGACAAGGGGACTCCAAGAGACCCAGTACTTC. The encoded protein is CASSPRTRGLQETQYF. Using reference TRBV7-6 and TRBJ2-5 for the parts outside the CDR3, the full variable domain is GAGVSQSPRYKVTKRGQDVALRCDPISGHVSLYWYRQALGQGPEFLTYFNYEAQQDKSGLPNDRFSAERPEGSISTLTIQRTEQRDSAMYRCASSPRTRGLQETQYFGPGTRLLVL.

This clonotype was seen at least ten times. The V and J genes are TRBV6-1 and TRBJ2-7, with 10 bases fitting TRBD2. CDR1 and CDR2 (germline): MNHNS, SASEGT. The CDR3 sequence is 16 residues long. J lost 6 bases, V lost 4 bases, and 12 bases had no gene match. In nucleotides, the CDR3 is TGTGCCAGCAGTGTGAAGGGGCTAGCGGGAGAGTTCGAGCAGTACTTC. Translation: CASSVKGLAGEFEQYF.

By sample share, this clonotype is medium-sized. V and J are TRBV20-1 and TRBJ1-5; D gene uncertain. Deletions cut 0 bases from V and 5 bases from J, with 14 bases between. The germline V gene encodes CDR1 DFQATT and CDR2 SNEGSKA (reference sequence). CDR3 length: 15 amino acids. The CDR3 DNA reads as TGCAGTGCTAGAGACGGGATGTTCAGCGATCAGCCCCAGCATTTT. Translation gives CSARDGMFSDQPQHF.

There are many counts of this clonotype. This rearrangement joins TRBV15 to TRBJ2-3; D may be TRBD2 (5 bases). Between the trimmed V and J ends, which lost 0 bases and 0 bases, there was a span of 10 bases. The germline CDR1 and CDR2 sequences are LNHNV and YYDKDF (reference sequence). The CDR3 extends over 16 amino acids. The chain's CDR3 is CATSREGWTSTDTQYF. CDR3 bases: TGTGCCACCAGCAGAGAGGGATGGACTAGCACAGATACGCAGTATTTT.

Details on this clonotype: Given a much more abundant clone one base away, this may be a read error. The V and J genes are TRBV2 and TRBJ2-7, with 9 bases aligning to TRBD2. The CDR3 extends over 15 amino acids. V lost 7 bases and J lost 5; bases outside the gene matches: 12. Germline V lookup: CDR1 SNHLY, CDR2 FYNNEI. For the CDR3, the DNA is TGTGCCAGCATACCGAGACTAGCGGCCCTGGACGAGCAGTACTTC. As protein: CASIPRLAALDEQYF.

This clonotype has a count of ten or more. CDR3 residues: CASSLSGTAFSGNTIYF. The DNA for the CDR3 is TGTGCCAGCAGCTTGTCCGGGACAGCGTTTTCTGGAAACACCATATATTTT. The chain joins TRBV5-6 to TRBJ1-3; TRBD1 matches 7 bases. There are 17 residues in the CDR3. V was clipped by 1 base and J by 1 base; unmatched bases: 8. Germline V gene sequence: CDR1 SGHDT, CDR2 YYEEEE.

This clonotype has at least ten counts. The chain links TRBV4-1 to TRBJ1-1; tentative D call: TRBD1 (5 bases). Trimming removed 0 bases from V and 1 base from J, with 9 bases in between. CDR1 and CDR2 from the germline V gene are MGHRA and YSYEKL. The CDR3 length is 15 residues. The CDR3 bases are TGCGCCAGCAGCCAAGAGGATGGGGGGAACACTGAAGCTTTCTTT. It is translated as CASSQEDGGNTEAFF.

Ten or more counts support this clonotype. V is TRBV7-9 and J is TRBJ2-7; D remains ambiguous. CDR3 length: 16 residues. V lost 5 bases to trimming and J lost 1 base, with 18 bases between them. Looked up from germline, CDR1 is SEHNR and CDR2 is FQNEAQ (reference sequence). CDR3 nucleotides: TGTGCCAGCAGCCCAACCGGGCCTGAATTGTCCTACGAGCAGTACTTC. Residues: CASSPTGPELSYEQYF.